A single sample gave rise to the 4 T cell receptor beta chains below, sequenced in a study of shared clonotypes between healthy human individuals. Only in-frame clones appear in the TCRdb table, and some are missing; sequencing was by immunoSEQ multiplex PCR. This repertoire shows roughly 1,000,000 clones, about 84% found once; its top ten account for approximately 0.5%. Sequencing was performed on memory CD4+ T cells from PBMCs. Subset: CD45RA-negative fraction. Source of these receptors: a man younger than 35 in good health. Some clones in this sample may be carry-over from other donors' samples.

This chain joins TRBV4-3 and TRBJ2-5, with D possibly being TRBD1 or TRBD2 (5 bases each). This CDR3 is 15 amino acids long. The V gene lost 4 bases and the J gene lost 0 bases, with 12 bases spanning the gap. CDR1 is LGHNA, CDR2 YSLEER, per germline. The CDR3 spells CASSPGTGNQETQYF. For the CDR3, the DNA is TGCGCCAGCAGCCCTGGGACGGGGAACCAAGAGACCCAGTACTTC.

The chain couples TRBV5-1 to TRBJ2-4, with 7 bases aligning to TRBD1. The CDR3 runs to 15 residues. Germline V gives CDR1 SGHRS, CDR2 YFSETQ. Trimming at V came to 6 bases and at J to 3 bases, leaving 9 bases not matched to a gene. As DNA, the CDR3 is TGCGCCAGCACAGGAGACAGGGACAGCAAAAACATTCAGTACTTC. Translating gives CASTGDRDSKNIQYF.

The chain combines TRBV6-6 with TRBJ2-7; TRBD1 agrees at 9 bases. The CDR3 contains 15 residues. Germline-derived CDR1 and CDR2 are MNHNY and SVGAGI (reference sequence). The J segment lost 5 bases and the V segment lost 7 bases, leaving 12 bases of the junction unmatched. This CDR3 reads CASNPEGQGSHEQYF. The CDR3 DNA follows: TGTGCCAGCAACCCAGAGGGACAGGGTTCCCACGAGCAGTACTTC.

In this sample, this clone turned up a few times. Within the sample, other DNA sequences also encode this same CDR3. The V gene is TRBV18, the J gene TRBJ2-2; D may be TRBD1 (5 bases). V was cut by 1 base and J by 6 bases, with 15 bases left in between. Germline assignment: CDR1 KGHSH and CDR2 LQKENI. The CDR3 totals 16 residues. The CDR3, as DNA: TGTGCCAGCTCACCACAAGCAGGGCTCGGTGCCGGGGAGCTGTTTTTT. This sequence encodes CASSPQAGLGAGELFF.